This TCR beta chain emerged from a study of OX40 agonist ivuxolimab in advanced cancers. Remarks on this clone: Its antigen is not known.

The method was immunoSEQ multiplex PCR; TCRdb's version includes in-frame clones alone and lacks a portion of them. The repertoire holds about 21,000 clones, with over 65% as singletons. General study findings and limits: There was clonal expansion of CD4+ and CD8+ blood T cells by week 6 at 0.1 to 3.0 mg/kg.

The V gene's germline CDR1 is MGHRA and CDR2 YSYEKL. The CDR3 runs 17 residues. V shed 4 bases and J 1 base; nucleotides not matched to a gene: 10. The chain employs TRBV4-1 and TRBJ2-1, with 7 bases lining up with TRBD1. This sequence was found in an adult with an advanced solid tumor such as melanoma, head and neck, liver or kidney cancer. The sample here was CD4+ or CD8+ T cells sorted from blood, taken in a trial of the OX40 agonist ivuxolimab. Written as DNA, the CDR3 is TGCGCCAGCAGCCTAATTTTTTCAGGGGGTTCCTACAATGAGCAGTTCTTC. This translates into CASSLIFSGGSYNEQFF.